The entry below describes one T cell receptor beta chain. Its antigen remains undetermined. No much larger clonotype is one base removed from it; base qualities were not supplied. Ficoll-Paque density gradient centrifugation was the method used to isolate PBMCs. This sample stems from a study of T-cell memory formation after mild COVID-19 (dated by TCRdb to the early 2020s). With regard to the full study: Most TCR sequence clusters were specific to one of the two donors. The cohort was made up of two young adult volunteers, one female and one male, who were previously healthy. Longitudinal TCRalpha and TCRbeta repertoire sequencing tracked T-cell clones expanding and contracting after mild COVID-19 in a couple of donors. What the authors observed across the whole study: The second-wave clones that peaked on day 37 were not confirmed to be SARS-CoV-2 specific. Balanced CD4/CD8 phenotypes were observed for clones contracting from day 15 to 85, whereas a bias towards CD4+ was observed for a second wave of clones expanding from day 15 to 37. Only a couple of mild cases were covered in the study, and larger cohorts including severe cases with pre-infection samples were considered necessary. Contracting CD4+ clones were found mainly in CM and EM memory subsets, while CD8+ clones were enriched in EMRA. Some responding clones were found in pre-infection memory, which suggests that pre-existing cross-reactive memory T cells took part in the SARS-CoV-2 response.

V loses 6 bases, J loses 5 bases, and the germline ends lie 15 bases apart. From its cysteine to its phenylalanine, the CDR3 spans 14 amino acids. Only the CDR3 portion is preserved as DNA: 42 bases, with reading frame beginning at the first base. CDR1 and CDR2, per the germline V gene, are SGHRS and YFSETQ. The instrument was an Illumina NovaSeq 6000. TCRalpha and TCRbeta cDNA libraries were constructed by 5'RACE with constant-segment primers, with sample barcodes and unique molecular identifiers being introduced. RNA was extracted from every sample with Trizol reagent. Libraries were amplified in two PCR steps, with a second sample barcode and Illumina TruSeq adapters added in the second step. Sequencing of libraries was performed on an Illumina NovaSeq with 2 x 150 bp paired-end reads. As for the authors' bioinformatics: Demultiplexing of reads and collapsing into UMI-guided consensus sequences were performed with migec v1.2.7. With mixcr v2.1.11, UMI consensuses were aligned to TRA and TRB V and J templates and assembled into clonotypes. Expanded or contracted clonotypes were those called significant by both edgeR and NoisET, with noise models trained on biological replicates. For edgeR calls, the thresholds were a false discovery rate-adjusted p below 0.01 and a log2 fold-change of 1. As an exploratory analysis of dynamics, PCA with hierarchical clustering was applied to max-normalized trajectories of the 1000 most abundant clonotypes. Separately sequenced CD4+ and CD8+ repertoires were used to assign the CD4 or CD8 phenotype of responding clones. TCRdb reanalyzed the raw reads on its own, using fastp at Q25 for trimming and MiXCR for clone calling, and kept in-frame beta chains. Rows merge per CDR3 protein into single entries with the most common DNA and genes. TCRdb's processing, not the authors', yielded these V and J calls. The sample table records about 130,000 distinct CDR3 sequences; about a sixth of these occur just once. Roughly 5.3% of the sample is in the top ten clones.

Here the chain combines TRBV5-1 and TRBJ2-1; TRBD2 might be the D gene, on 7 matching bases. The origin of this receptor is a man aged 18 to 29 who had mild COVID-19 (a few samples of this study predate the infection). The sample titles of this study are shuffled in the database, so cell type and time point are left out; the donor was told from shared clones. The specimen was PBMCs or a T cell subset sorted from them (not recorded which). The CDR3 reads as follows: CASIRGGADNEQFF. The nucleotide sequence is TGCGCCAGCATAAGAGGGGGGGCGGACAATGAGCAGTTCTTC.